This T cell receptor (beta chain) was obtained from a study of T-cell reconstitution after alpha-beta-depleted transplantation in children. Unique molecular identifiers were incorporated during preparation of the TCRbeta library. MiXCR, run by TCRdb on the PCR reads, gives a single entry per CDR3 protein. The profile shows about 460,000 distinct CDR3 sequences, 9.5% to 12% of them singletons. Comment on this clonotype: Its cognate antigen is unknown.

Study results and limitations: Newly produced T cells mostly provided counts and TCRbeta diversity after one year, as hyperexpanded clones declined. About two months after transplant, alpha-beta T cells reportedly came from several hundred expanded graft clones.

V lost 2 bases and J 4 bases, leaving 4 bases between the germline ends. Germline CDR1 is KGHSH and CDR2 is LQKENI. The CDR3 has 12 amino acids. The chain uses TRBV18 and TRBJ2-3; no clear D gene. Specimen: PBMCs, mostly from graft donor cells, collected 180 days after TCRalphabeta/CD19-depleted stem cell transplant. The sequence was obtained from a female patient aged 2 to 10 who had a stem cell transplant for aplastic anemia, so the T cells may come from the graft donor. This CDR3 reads CASSPAADTQYF. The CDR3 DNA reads TGTGCCAGCTCACCAGCGGCAGATACGCAGTATTTT.